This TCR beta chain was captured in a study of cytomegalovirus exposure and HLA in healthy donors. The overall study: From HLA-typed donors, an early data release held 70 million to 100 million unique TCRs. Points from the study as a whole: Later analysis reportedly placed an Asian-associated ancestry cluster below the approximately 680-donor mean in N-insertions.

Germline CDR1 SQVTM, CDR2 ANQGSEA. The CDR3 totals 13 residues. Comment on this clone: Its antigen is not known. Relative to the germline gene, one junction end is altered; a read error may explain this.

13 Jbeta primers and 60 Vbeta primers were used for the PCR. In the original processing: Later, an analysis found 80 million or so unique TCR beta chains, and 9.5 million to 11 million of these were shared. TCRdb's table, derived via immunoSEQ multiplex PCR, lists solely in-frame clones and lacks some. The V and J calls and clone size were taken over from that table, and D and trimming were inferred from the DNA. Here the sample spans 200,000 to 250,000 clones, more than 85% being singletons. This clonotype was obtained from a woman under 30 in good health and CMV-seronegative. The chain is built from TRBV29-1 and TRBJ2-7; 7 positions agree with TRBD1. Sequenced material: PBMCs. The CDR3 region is CSVMPTGSYGQYF. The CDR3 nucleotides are TGCAGCGTCATGCCGACAGGGTCCTACGGGCAGTACTTC.